These 25 T cell receptor beta chains share one sample of origin, sequenced in a study of T cell repertoires in cytomegalovirus infection. TCRdb passed the reads through MiXCR, listing each CDR3 protein once. The table records around 300,000 distinct CDR3 sequences, roughly 25% of them present only once. Sequencing was carried out using PBMCs. The receptor set was obtained from a human donor in good health (CMV status not recorded). Some clones in this sample may be carry-over from other donors' samples.

The rearrangement uses TRBV30 and TRBJ2-1, with D unresolved. The V gene lost 3 bases and the J gene lost 6 bases, with 12 bases spanning the gap. Germline assignment: CDR1 GTSNPN and CDR2 SVGIG (reference sequence). This CDR3 is 13 amino acids long. The CDR3 is CAWSPSPANEQFF. In nucleotides, the CDR3 is TGTGCCTGGAGCCCGTCCCCGGCCAATGAGCAGTTCTTC.

This chain joins TRBV29-1 and TRBJ1-5, with a possible D match to TRBD1 (5 bases). The V end lost 6 bases, the J end lost 6 bases, and 15 bases lay between the germline ends. CDR3 size: 13 residues. From germline, CDR1 is SQVTM and CDR2 ANQGSEA. CDR3: CSVLGASGQPQHF. The CDR3 DNA reads TGCAGCGTGCTAGGGGCATCAGGTCAGCCCCAGCATTTT.

As DNA, the CDR3 is TGTGCCAGCAGCCCTAGGGACTTCCTTCGAGGCACAGATACGCAGTATTTT. Translated, it gives CASSPRDFLRGTDTQYF. This sequence joins TRBV7-4 and TRBJ2-3; possible D gene TRBD2, 6 bases. Germline CDR1 is SGHVT and CDR2 is SQSDAQ. CDR3 length: 17 amino acids. The germline V and J ends were trimmed by 5 bases and 1 base, with 19 bases remaining between them.

This chain uses TRBV3-1 with TRBJ2-4; no reliable D call. The CDR3 has 11 amino acids. CDR1 LGHDT and CDR2 YNNKEL come from the germline V gene (reference sequence). Trimming cost V 4 bases and J 8 bases, with 6 bases left between them. The CDR3 reads CASSRKDIQYF. DNA for the CDR3: TGTGCCAGCAGCCGGAAGGACATTCAGTACTTC.

There are a few counts of this clonotype. The chain couples TRBV28 to TRBJ2-7; D is possibly TRBD1 (6 bases). The V gene lost 3 bases and the J gene lost 3 bases, with 18 bases spanning the gap. This CDR3 is built from 16 residues. Per germline, CDR1 MDHEN and CDR2 SYDVKM. CDR3 region: CASSFDILDSIYEQYF. The DNA for the CDR3 is TGTGCCAGCAGTTTTGATATACTGGACAGCATCTACGAGCAGTACTTC.

The chain has TRBV18 and TRBJ2-1; 9 bases agree with TRBD1. The CDR3 totals 15 residues. CDR1 is KGHSH, CDR2 LQKENI, per germline. Losses at the gene ends were 2 bases for V and 5 bases for J; bases not matched to a gene: 4. The CDR3 reads CASSPGQGTNNEQFF. For the CDR3, the DNA is TGTGCCAGCTCACCAGGACAGGGGACAAACAATGAGCAGTTCTTC.

This clonotype showed up just a few times. This chain connects TRBV2 to TRBJ2-7, with D possibly matching TRBD2 (8 bases). Trimming removed 9 bases at V and 4 bases at J, with 19 bases between. CDR3 length: 14 residues. Germline V gives CDR1 SNHLY, CDR2 FYNNEI. CDR3 sequence: CARGREGAQYEQYF. The CDR3 nucleotides are TGTGCCAGAGGCCGGGAGGGGGCTCAATACGAGCAGTACTTC.

V usage is TRBV28 and J usage is TRBJ2-2; 10 positions agree with TRBD2. The J segment lost 3 bases and the V segment lost 7 bases, leaving 5 bases of the junction unmatched. This CDR3 contains 15 residues. Germline V gene data show CDR1 as MDHEN and CDR2 as SYDVKM. In nucleotides, the CDR3 is TGTGCCAGCAAGGGCGGACTAGCGGACACCGGGGAGCTGTTTTTT. Translated: CASKGGLADTGELFF. Drawing the rest from reference TRBV28 and TRBJ2-2, the complete variable domain is DVKVTQSSRYLVKRTGEKVFLECVQDMDHENMFWYRQDPGLGLRLIYFSYDVKMKEKGDIPEGYSVSREKKERFSLILESASTNQTSMYLCASKGGLADTGELFFGEGSRLTVL.

This chain links TRBV11-3 with TRBJ2-3; 8 bases line up with TRBD1. Per germline, CDR1 SGHNT and CDR2 YENEEA. V shed 4 bases, J shed 0 bases, and the junction held 9 bases outside the gene matches. This CDR3 region has 17 residues. The DNA for the CDR3 is TGTGCCAGCAGCTCGTTTTCCGGACAGGGCAGCACAGATACGCAGTATTTT. Its protein is CASSSFSGQGSTDTQYF.

This clonotype was detected ten times or more. This chain uses TRBV7-6 with TRBJ2-7; D possibly uses TRBD1 or TRBD2 (5 bases each). The CDR3 is 11 residues long. In germline, CDR1 is SGHVS, CDR2 FNYEAQ. Trimming pared 3 bases from V and 9 bases from J, leaving 9 bases between. The CDR3 DNA reads as TGTGCCAGCAGCTTCGAGGGGAGGCAGTACTTC. Translation: CASSFEGRQYF.

This clonotype was detected a few times. The genes are TRBV12-3 or TRBV12-4 and TRBJ2-6, with unresolved D. Trimming removed 7 bases at V and 0 bases at J, with 4 bases between. The CDR3 spans 13 residues. CDR3 in DNA: TGTGCCAGCACCGACTCTGGGGCCAACGTCCTGACTTTC. Translated, it gives CASTDSGANVLTF.

This chain connects TRBV5-6 to TRBJ2-5; 7 bases align to TRBD1. Trimming at V came to 2 bases and at J to 0 bases, leaving 7 bases not matched to a gene. The CDR3 contains 16 residues. The germline V gene has CDR1 SGHDT and CDR2 YYEEEE. CDR3 loop: CASSLVNRGDQETQYF. The CDR3, as DNA: TGTGCCAGCAGCTTAGTTAACAGGGGCGACCAAGAGACCCAGTACTTC. Based on the CDR3 plus reference TRBV5-6 and TRBJ2-5, the full variable domain is DAGVTQSPTHLIKTRGQQVTLRCSPKSGHDTVSWYQQALGQGPQFIFQYYEEEERQRGNFPDRFSGHQFPNYSSELNVNALLLGDSALYLCASSLVNRGDQETQYFGPGTRLLVL.

The J gene is TRBJ1-5, the V gene TRBV28; a weak D match, TRBD1 (5 bases). Germline CDR1 reads MDHEN; CDR2 reads SYDVKM. The CDR3 covers 15 residues. V lost 8 bases and J lost 6, with 20 bases in between. The CDR3 nucleotides read TGTGCCAGCTTCGGGGCCCATTCGGGGAGTCAGCCCCAGCATTTT. It translates to CASFGAHSGSQPQHF.

This clonotype was counted at least ten times. The chain joins TRBV4-1 to TRBJ2-7; 13 bases line up with TRBD2. This CDR3 region has 15 residues. V gave up 5 bases and J gave up 2 bases; unmatched junction bases: 3. The germline CDR1 and CDR2 sequences are MGHRA and YSYEKL. In DNA, the CDR3 is TGCGCCAGCAGCTTCGGGACTAGCGGGACCTACGAGCAGTACGTC. This sequence encodes CASSFGTSGTYEQYV.

This clonotype has a count of ten or more. This sequence joins TRBV7-2 and TRBJ2-5; D remains unclear. With 1 base removed from V and 2 bases from J, the gap between germline ends came to 5 bases. This CDR3 has 13 amino acids. Per the germline V gene, CDR1 is SGHTA and CDR2 is FQGNSA. The CDR3 reads CASSLVRQETQYF. The CDR3 coding sequence is TGTGCCAGCAGCTTAGTCAGACAAGAGACCCAGTACTTC.

This clonotype came up a few times. This chain joins TRBV11-2 and TRBJ2-7; TRBD2 matches 7 bases. This CDR3 spans 16 amino acids. Per the germline V gene, CDR1 is SGHAT and CDR2 is FQNNGV. J was trimmed by 5 bases and V by 5 bases; bases with no gene match: 15. CDR3 region: CASSDLFQGGKDEQYF. The CDR3 DNA reads as TGTGCCAGCAGCGATCTTTTTCAGGGAGGGAAGGACGAGCAGTACTTC.

This clonotype came up a few times. The CDR3 region has the DNA TGTGCCAGCACCTTAGCGGGAGAAAACAATGAGCAGTTCTTC. Translated: CASTLAGENNEQFF. The chain combines TRBV28 with TRBJ2-1; 9 bases are a match to TRBD2. Germline V gives CDR1 MDHEN, CDR2 SYDVKM. Trimming cost V 7 bases and J 5 bases; bases outside gene matches: 6. This CDR3 comprises 14 residues.

The genes are TRBV15 and TRBJ2-5; TRBD1 matches 8 bases. V shed 0 bases and J 4 bases; nucleotides not matched to a gene: 4. The CDR3 sequence is 15 residues long. CDR1 LNHNV and CDR2 YYDKDF come from the germline V gene (reference sequence). CDR3 in DNA: TGTGCCACCAGCAGAGAAGACAGGGGATCAGAGACCCAGTACTTC. Translated: CATSREDRGSETQYF.

This clonotype was seen ten or more times. The chain carries TRBV7-9 and TRBJ1-2, with D unresolved. V lost 2 bases to trimming and J lost 4 bases, with 8 bases between them. Germline-derived CDR1 and CDR2 are SEHNR and FQNEAQ (reference sequence). CDR3 size: 13 residues. The CDR3 DNA reads TGTGCCAGCAGCTTAATCACATCCTATGGCTACACCTTC. Encoded protein: CASSLITSYGYTF. Complete variable domain (other parts from reference TRBV7-9 and TRBJ1-2): DTGVSQNPRHKITKRGQNVTFRCDPISEHNRLYWYRQTLGQGPEFLTYFQNEAQLEKSRLLSDRFSAERPKGSFSTLEIQRTEQGDSAMYLCASSLITSYGYTFGSGTRLTVV.

This clonotype was counted a few times. The rearrangement links TRBV28 to TRBJ2-5; 9 nucleotides align to TRBD1. Per the germline V gene, CDR1 is MDHEN and CDR2 is SYDVKM. The CDR3 has 15 amino acids. Trimming cost V 6 bases and J 8 bases; bases outside gene matches: 13. CDR3 amino acids: CASSLGQGSPRTQYF. CDR3 nucleotide sequence: TGTGCCAGCAGCCTCGGACAGGGGAGCCCTCGTACCCAGTACTTC.

This clonotype was found many times. The J gene is TRBJ2-3, the V gene TRBV7-2, with 8 nucleotides matching TRBD1. This CDR3 spans 15 amino acids. V gave up 0 bases and J gave up 2 bases; unmatched junction bases: 1. Germline-derived CDR1 and CDR2 are SGHTA and FQGNSA. The DNA for the CDR3 is TGTGCCAGCAGCTTAGCGCAGGGGGCCACAGATACGCAGTATTTT. Translated: CASSLAQGATDTQYF.

As DNA, the CDR3 is TGCAGCGTTGCCCCGGGTCAAGAGACCCAGTACTTC. Its translation is CSVAPGQETQYF. The V gene is TRBV29-1, the J gene TRBJ2-5; no firm D call. Trimming pared 4 bases from V and 2 bases from J, leaving 8 bases between. The CDR3 is 12 amino acids. Germline CDR1 reads SQVTM; CDR2 reads ANQGSEA.

There are a few counts of this clonotype. The J gene is TRBJ2-3, the V gene TRBV19; perhaps TRBD2 as D (6 bases). This CDR3 spans 12 amino acids. The germline V and J ends were trimmed by 7 bases and 3 bases, with 8 bases remaining between them. The germline V gene has CDR1 LNHDA and CDR2 SQIVND (reference sequence). The CDR3 protein is CASTGTTDTQYF. CDR3 coding DNA: TGTGCCAGTACCGGGACTACAGATACGCAGTATTTT.

Ten or more counts support this clonotype. An end of the junction does not agree with germline; a read error may underlie this. The rearrangement uses TRBV7-2 and TRBJ2-3; 12 nucleotides agree with TRBD2. Germline lookup yields CDR1 SGHTA and CDR2 FQGNSA. There are 12 residues in the CDR3. CDR3 in DNA: TGTGCCAGCAGCTTAATGACTAGCGGGAGTGATTTT. Protein: CASSLMTSGSDF.

V is TRBV7-2 and J is TRBJ1-2; D possibly corresponds to TRBD1 (5 bases). Between the trimmed V and J ends, which lost 1 base and 3 bases, there was a span of 9 bases. Germline V lookup: CDR1 SGHTA, CDR2 FQGNSA. The CDR3 covers 14 residues. In DNA form, the CDR3 reads TGTGCCAGCAGCTTAGACCGACAGTACTATGGCTACACCTTC. This gives the protein CASSLDRQYYGYTF.